The 8 T cell receptor beta chains reported below all come from one sample, sequenced in a study of blood T cell repertoires in COVID-19 (dated by TCRdb to about 2020). Library preparation employed the immunoSEQ multiplex PCR assay. TCRdb obtained this table from immuneACCESS and retained in-frame rearrangements with V and J assigned. These tables miss some clones; where compared with another copy, unresolved V genes account for less than half of the shortfall, and the remainder is unexplained. The sample includes roughly 100,000 clones, with roughly 80% observed a single time. The ten top clones hold 16% of the sample. The sample was peripheral blood. These TCRs come from a woman of 80 years or more with active or convalescent COVID-19.

This chain connects TRBV29-1 to TRBJ1-1; D unclear. This CDR3 has 12 amino acids. Germline V gene sequence: CDR1 SQVTM, CDR2 ANQGSEA. Trimming removed 7 bases from V and 1 base from J, with 10 bases in between. The CDR3 sequence: CSGSQTNTEAFF. The CDR3 DNA follows: TGCAGCGGGTCACAGACGAACACTGAAGCTTTCTTT.

This clone has more than one count but fewer than ten. The rearrangement uses TRBV6-5 and TRBJ1-2; D is perhaps TRBD1 (5 bases). Germline loops: CDR1 MNHEY, CDR2 SVGAGI. V lost 7 bases and J lost 10, with 19 bases in between. The CDR3 covers 13 residues. The CDR3 DNA reads as TGTGCCAGCAAAGGGGACTGGAAGGCCCTCTACACCTTC. Translating it yields CASKGDWKALYTF.

The chain is built from TRBV19 and TRBJ2-3, with 10 bases fitting TRBD2. The CDR3 has 15 residues. J gave up 1 base and V 7 bases, and 5 bases lay outside the gene matches. Germline CDR1 reads LNHDA; CDR2 reads SQIVND (reference sequence). The DNA of the CDR3 is TGTGCCAGTAATTTTGGGACTAGCGGCACAGATACGCAGTATTTT. Translated, it gives CASNFGTSGTDTQYF.

The rearrangement uses TRBV6-4 and TRBJ2-3, with 11 bases fitting TRBD1. The CDR3 is 15 residues long. CDR1 is MRHNA, CDR2 SNTAGT, per germline. The ends lost 6 bases at V and 4 bases at J; junction bases unmatched: 6. CDR3 protein: CASRAGTGGADTQYF. The CDR3 region has the DNA TGTGCCAGCAGGGCCGGGACAGGGGGTGCAGATACGCAGTATTTT.

This clone was recorded a few times. The chain recombines TRBV30 with TRBJ2-7; TRBD1 matches at 8 bases. The CDR3 has 13 amino acids. From germline, CDR1 is GTSNPN and CDR2 SVGIG (reference sequence). V gave up 0 bases and J gave up 5 bases; unmatched junction bases: 3. The CDR3 bases are TGTGCCTGGAGTGTACAGGGGGAGGACGAGCAGTACTTC. This translates into CAWSVQGEDEQYF.

This chain uses TRBV7-2 with TRBJ1-5, with D possibly matching TRBD1 (5 bases). This CDR3 has 15 residues. The germline gives CDR1 SGHTA, CDR2 FQGNSA. V was clipped by 0 bases and J by 7 bases, with 13 bases between them. CDR3 DNA: TGTGCCAGCAGCTTAGCGGGGGGAGCGGCCCAGCCCCAGCATTTT. This codes for CASSLAGGAAQPQHF.

This rearrangement joins TRBV3-1 (or the pseudogene TRBV3-2) to TRBJ2-7; 7 nucleotides align to TRBD1. V was clipped by 0 bases and J by 2 bases; unmatched bases: 10. Germline CDR1 is LGHDT and CDR2 is YNNKEL (reference sequence). There are 17 residues in the CDR3. Written as DNA, the CDR3 is TGTGCCAGCAGCCAAGACAGGACAGGCCCTTATACCTACGAGCAGTACTTC. Protein product: CASSQDRTGPYTYEQYF.

This chain uses TRBV10-3 with TRBJ2-5; 14 nucleotides match TRBD2. The trim removed 4 bases at V and 4 bases at J, leaving 5 bases unmatched. CDR1 ENHRY and CDR2 SYGVKD come from the germline V gene. The CDR3 has 16 amino acids. The CDR3 nucleotides read TGTGCCATCAGTGCGGGACTAGCGGGAGTATCAGAGACCCAGTACTTC. Residues: CAISAGLAGVSETQYF.